This TCR beta chain was sequenced during a study of T-cell memory formation after mild COVID-19. This CDR3 region has 13 residues. The germline CDR1 and CDR2 sequences are LNHDA and SQIVND (reference sequence). Deletions cut 9 bases from V and 1 base from J, with 12 bases between. TCRdb re-analysed the 5' RACE reads in MiXCR, keeping a single row per CDR3 protein. The table records about half a million distinct CDR3 sequences, 18% of them present only once. The receptor was isolated from an adult woman who had mild COVID-19 (a few samples of this study predate the infection). Cell type and time point are not known. Sequenced material: PBMCs or a T cell subset sorted from them (not recorded which). V usage is TRBV19 and J usage is TRBJ1-1; D not certain. The chain's CDR3 is CASRSGPNTEAFF. The CDR3 region has the DNA TGTGCCAGCAGATCAGGACCGAACACTGAAGCTTTCTTT.